This passage covers 24 T cell receptor beta chains from one sample sequenced in a study of T cell clonotyping in hematopoietic cell transplantation. The time point here: recipient sample about 28 days before transplant, after cytoreduction. The assay was immunoSEQ multiplex PCR, and TCRdb's table has in-frame clones only and misses some. Here the sample spans about 76,000 clones, about 95% being singletons. Sequences were derived from peripheral blood mononuclear cells, sampled before stem cell transplant. These receptors all come from a woman aged 45 to 65 with acute myeloid leukemia. Some clones in this sample may be carry-over from other donors' samples.

V and J are TRBV5-1 and TRBJ1-4; 7 positions agree with TRBD1. With 4 bases clipped from V and 7 bases from J, the junction kept 28 bases outside the gene matches. From germline, CDR1 is SGHRS and CDR2 YFSETQ. The CDR3 extends over 21 amino acids. The chain's CDR3 is CASSLSQGPSPNAESSEKLFF. The CDR3 DNA follows: TGCGCCAGCAGCCTTTCACAGGGGCCCTCCCCAAATGCCGAGAGTAGTGAAAAACTGTTTTTT.

The chain couples TRBV7-2 to TRBJ2-7, with TRBD1 matching 9 bases. The CDR3 runs to 14 residues. The germline V gene has CDR1 SGHTA and CDR2 FQGNSA. After removal of 4 bases from V and 4 bases from J, the junction contained 5 bases not matched to a gene. The CDR3 DNA follows: TGTGCCAGCAGCTGGACAGGGGAGCAATACGAGCAGTACTTC. Translating gives CASSWTGEQYEQYF. The full variable domain, completed using reference TRBV7-2 and TRBJ2-7, is GAGVSQSPSNKVTEKGKDVELRCDPISGHTALYWYRQSLGQGLEFLIYFQGNSAPDKSGLPSDRFSAERTGGSVSTLTIQRTQQEDSAVYLCASSWTGEQYEQYFGPGTRLTVT.

The chain joins TRBV5-1 to TRBJ2-7; the D gene is possibly TRBD2 (5 bases). V was shortened by 0 bases and J by 1 base, with 8 bases between the two germline ends. The germline V gene encodes CDR1 SGHRS and CDR2 YFSETQ. CDR3 length: 14 residues. The CDR3 nucleotides read TGCGCCAGCAGCTTGGGAGAGGGTTCCTACGAGCAGTACTTC. This encodes CASSLGEGSYEQYF.

The J gene is TRBJ2-2, the V gene TRBV6-4; the D is unclear. Germline loops: CDR1 MRHNA, CDR2 SNTAGT. The CDR3 has 14 amino acids. The V end lost 7 bases, the J end lost 1 base, and 10 bases lay between the germline ends. The CDR3 nucleotides are TGTGCCAGCAAACCGAACGAGAACACCGGGGAGCTGTTTTTT. This gives the protein CASKPNENTGELFF.

This chain joins TRBV7-2 and TRBJ1-1; D gene uncertain. The germline V gene encodes CDR1 SGHTA and CDR2 FQGNSA. V lost 5 bases to trimming and J lost 5 bases, with 18 bases between them. This CDR3 has 15 amino acids. The CDR3 loop is CASSPQPTRVTEAFF. The CDR3 DNA reads as TGTGCCAGCAGCCCCCAGCCCACGCGGGTGACTGAAGCTTTCTTT.

The chain couples TRBV4-1 to TRBJ2-1, with 10 bases aligning to TRBD2. The CDR3 runs to 17 residues. The V segment lost 4 bases and the J segment 13 bases; nucleotides outside the gene matches: 19. Per germline, CDR1 MGHRA and CDR2 YSYEKL. CDR3 sequence: CASSPPVGASGRPGQFF. In DNA form, the CDR3 reads TGCGCCAGCAGCCCTCCCGTTGGGGCTAGCGGGAGACCGGGACAGTTCTTC.

This sequence joins TRBV15 and TRBJ2-3; unclear D gene. Trimming removed 0 bases from V and 2 bases from J, with 9 bases in between. From germline, CDR1 is LNHNV and CDR2 YYDKDF (reference sequence). The CDR3 has 15 residues. CDR3 coding DNA: TGTGCCACCAGCAGAGATCTACAGTCCACAGATACGCAGTATTTT. It codes for CATSRDLQSTDTQYF.

The rearrangement uses TRBV30 and TRBJ1-1; D unclear. CDR3 length equals 11 residues. Per the germline V gene, CDR1 is GTSNPN and CDR2 is SVGIG (reference sequence). With 3 bases removed from V and 6 bases from J, the gap between germline ends came to 8 bases. The CDR3 DNA sequence: TGTGCCTGGAGGTACGAAGCTGAAGCTTTCTTT. It translates to CAWRYEAEAFF.

This chain joins TRBV11-2 and TRBJ1-4, with D uncertain. V lost 4 bases and J 0 bases, leaving 9 bases between the germline ends. The germline V gene encodes CDR1 SGHAT and CDR2 FQNNGV. The CDR3 length is 15 residues. The CDR3 loop is CASSSTRSTNEKLFF. CDR3 bases: TGTGCCAGCAGCTCGACCCGATCAACTAATGAAAAACTGTTTTTT.

This chain connects TRBV5-5 to TRBJ2-7; 8 positions agree with TRBD1. Per germline, CDR1 SGHKS and CDR2 YYEKEE (reference sequence). V lost 4 bases to trimming and J lost 3 bases; unmatched junction nucleotides: 6. This CDR3 contains 14 residues. The CDR3 DNA reads TGTGCCAGCAGCCGACAGGGGAGAAACTACGAGCAGTACTTC. Translation: CASSRQGRNYEQYF.

The chain links TRBV6-6 to TRBJ2-7; 11 bases map to TRBD2. Germline trimming cut 5 bases from V and 6 bases from J; bases unmatched to any gene: 6. Germline lookup yields CDR1 MNHNY and CDR2 SVGAGI (reference sequence). CDR3 length: 14 residues. The CDR3 nucleotides are TGTGCCAGCAGTACTAGCGGGAGCCTGGCCGAGCAGTACTTC. Translating gives CASSTSGSLAEQYF.

The V gene is TRBV15, the J gene TRBJ2-1, with D tentatively TRBD2 (6 bases). This CDR3 has 16 amino acids. CDR1 is LNHNV, CDR2 YYDKDF, per germline (reference sequence). Trimming stripped 1 base from V and 5 bases from J, with 15 bases between. CDR3 sequence reads: CATSRGYGSVDNEQFF. In nucleotides, the CDR3 is TGTGCCACCAGCAGAGGATACGGGAGTGTTGACAATGAGCAGTTCTTC.

The chain recombines TRBV7-6 with TRBJ1-2; D not certain. There are 13 residues in the CDR3. The V end was cut by 5 bases, the J end by 2 bases, with 9 bases between. CDR1 is SGHVS and CDR2 is FNYEAQ in the germline V gene. The CDR3 DNA reads as TGTGCCAGCAGCCGGACTGAGAACTATGGCTACACCTTC. As protein: CASSRTENYGYTF.

The chain employs TRBV27 and TRBJ2-7, with 9 bases fitting TRBD1. Germline CDR1 MNHEY, CDR2 SMNVEV (reference sequence). There are 20 residues in the CDR3. Trimming at V came to 4 bases and at J to 2 bases, leaving 21 bases not matched to a gene. The chain's CDR3 is CASSYLDRGGFRVIPYEQYF. CDR3 in DNA: TGTGCCAGCAGTTACTTGGACAGGGGCGGCTTTCGGGTTATACCCTACGAGCAGTACTTC.

This clone has only a few counts. The chain combines TRBV19 with TRBJ1-1; D gene ambiguous. Trimming stripped 4 bases from V and 3 bases from J, with 9 bases between. Germline CDR1 LNHDA, CDR2 SQIVND (reference sequence). The CDR3 runs to 13 residues. CDR3 nucleotides: TGTGCCAGTAGTACAACAGCGGACACTGAAGCTTTCTTT. It translates to CASSTTADTEAFF. The full variable domain, in which reference TRBV19 and TRBJ1-1 provide the parts outside the CDR3, is DGGITQSPKYLFRKEGQNVTLSCEQNLNHDAMYWYRQDPGQGLRLIYYSQIVNDFQKGDIAEGYSVSREKKESFPLTVTSAQKNPTAFYLCASSTTADTEAFFGQGTRLTVV.

The V and J genes are TRBV28 and TRBJ2-7, with D maybe TRBD1 (6 bases). The V end was cut by 2 bases, the J end by 10 bases, with 18 bases between. The CDR3 contains 14 residues. Germline V lookup: CDR1 MDHEN, CDR2 SYDVKM. The CDR3 loop is CASSLKAGETPQYF. The CDR3 nucleotides read TGTGCCAGCAGTTTAAAAGCAGGGGAGACCCCCCAGTACTTC.

The count of this clone is one. CDR3 DNA sequence: TGCGCCAGCAGCCTGAGCCCATCGGAAAAAACCGGGGAGCTGTTTTTT. This translates into CASSLSPSEKTGELFF. This chain uses TRBV5-1 with TRBJ2-2; D is ambiguous. The CDR3 sequence is 16 residues long. Per the germline V gene, CDR1 is SGHRS and CDR2 is YFSETQ. V lost 4 bases to trimming and J lost 5 bases, with 18 bases between them. The variable domain in full, with the rest retrieved from reference TRBV5-1 and TRBJ2-2, is KAGVTQTPRYLIKTRGQQVTLSCSPISGHRSVSWYQQTPGQGLQFLFEYFSETQRNKGNFPGRFSGRQFSNSRSEMNVSTLELGDSALYLCASSLSPSEKTGELFFGEGSRLTVL.

V and J are TRBV30 and TRBJ1-2, with 8 bases fitting TRBD1. Germline CDR1 is GTSNPN and CDR2 is SVGIG (reference sequence). This CDR3 comprises 15 residues. The V and J ends lost 1 base and 8 bases, in that order; junction bases with no gene match: 12. The CDR3 region has the DNA TGTGCCTGGAGTGGGGGCCTACAGGGGGATCGGGGCTACACCTTC. Encoded protein: CAWSGGLQGDRGYTF.

This clone has just one count. In nucleotides, the CDR3 is TGTGCCAGCACCCGAGGGACTGGACAGATACAAGAGACCCAGTACTTC. Translation gives CASTRGTGQIQETQYF. This chain connects TRBV25-1 to TRBJ2-5, with D possibly called TRBD1 or TRBD2 (6 bases each). Deletions cut 7 bases from V and 2 bases from J, with 20 bases between. This CDR3 region has 16 residues. CDR1 and CDR2 from the germline V gene are MGHDK and SYGVNS.

J is TRBJ2-7 and V is TRBV7-2; no clear D gene. From germline, CDR1 is SGHTA and CDR2 FQGNSA. This CDR3 contains 14 residues. The V gene lost 1 base and the J gene lost 1 base, with 8 bases spanning the gap. The CDR3 reads CASSLDGRSYEQYF. The CDR3 nucleotides read TGTGCCAGCAGCTTAGATGGCAGATCCTACGAGCAGTACTTC.

This clone was seen a handful of times. CDR3 sequence: CASSLTTGGGGELFF. DNA for the CDR3: TGTGCCAGCAGCTTAACGACAGGGGGCGGCGGGGAGCTGTTTTTT. The chain has TRBV7-3 and TRBJ2-2, with 10 bases matching TRBD1. CDR1 and CDR2 from the germline V gene are SGHTA and FQGTGA. CDR3 length equals 15 residues. The ends lost 0 bases at V and 7 bases at J; junction bases unmatched: 2.

The V gene is TRBV5-1, the J gene TRBJ2-7, with D perhaps TRBD2 (7 bases). CDR3 length: 14 residues. V was shortened by 6 bases and J by 7 bases, with 20 bases between the two germline ends. Germline CDR1 SGHRS, CDR2 YFSETQ. The CDR3 DNA reads as TGCGCCAGCACCGATGGGGGGGGGCCGGGGGAGCAGTACTTC. Its translation is CASTDGGGPGEQYF.

The chain uses TRBV6-1 and TRBJ1-2; D is uncertain. The CDR3 runs 15 residues. The germline CDR1 and CDR2 sequences are MNHNS and SASEGT. Trimming took 2 bases from V and 5 from J, leaving 15 bases between them. CDR3 region: CASSERAADWYGYTF. CDR3 sequence (DNA): TGTGCCAGCAGTGAAAGGGCCGCTGATTGGTATGGCTACACCTTC.

V usage is TRBV5-8 and J usage is TRBJ2-7, with TRBD1 as a possible D gene (5 bases). With 4 bases removed from V and 9 bases from J, the gap between germline ends came to 20 bases. The CDR3 has 14 residues. Germline assignment: CDR1 SGHTS and CDR2 YDEGEE. CDR3 in amino acids: CASSMTDLFGRQYF. The CDR3 bases are TGTGCCAGCAGCATGACAGACCTCTTTGGACGGCAGTACTTC.